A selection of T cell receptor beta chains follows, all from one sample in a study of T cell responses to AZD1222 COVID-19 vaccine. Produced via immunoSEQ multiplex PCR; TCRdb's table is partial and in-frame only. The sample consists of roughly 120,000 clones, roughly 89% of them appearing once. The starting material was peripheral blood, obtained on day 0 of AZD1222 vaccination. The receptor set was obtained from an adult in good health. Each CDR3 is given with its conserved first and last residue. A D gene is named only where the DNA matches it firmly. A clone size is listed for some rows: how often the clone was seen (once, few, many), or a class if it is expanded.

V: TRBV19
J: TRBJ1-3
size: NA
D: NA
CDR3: CASTTTYGNTIYF
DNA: TGTGCCAGTACCACAACCTATGGAAACACCATATATTTT

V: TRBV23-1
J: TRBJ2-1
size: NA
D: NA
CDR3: CASSLSTFRDEQFF
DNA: TGCGCCAGCAGTCTTTCGACATTTAGGGATGAGCAGTTCTTC

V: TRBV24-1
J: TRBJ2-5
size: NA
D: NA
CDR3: CATSDYAGQETQYF
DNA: TGTGCCACCAGTGATTACGCAGGCCAAGAGACCCAGTACTTC

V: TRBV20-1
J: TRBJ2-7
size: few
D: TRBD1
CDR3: CSAQGVDEQYF
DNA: TGCAGTGCTCAGGGGGTGGACGAGCAGTACTTC

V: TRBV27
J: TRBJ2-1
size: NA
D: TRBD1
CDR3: CATSIGQGPPDEQFF
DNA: TGTGCCACCTCAATCGGACAGGGACCCCCGGATGAGCAGTTCTTC

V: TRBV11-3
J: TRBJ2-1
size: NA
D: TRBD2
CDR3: CASSPAPGRRFDEQFF
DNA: TGTGCCAGCAGCCCAGCCCCCGGGAGGCGTTTTGATGAGCAGTTCTTC

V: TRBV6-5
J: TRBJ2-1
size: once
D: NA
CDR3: CASSNSYNEQFF
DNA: TGTGCCAGCAGTAACAGCTACAATGAGCAGTTCTTC

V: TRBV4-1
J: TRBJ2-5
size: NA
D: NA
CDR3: CASSQVLVGETQYF
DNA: TGCGCCAGCAGCCAAGTACTAGTAGGGGAGACCCAGTACTTC

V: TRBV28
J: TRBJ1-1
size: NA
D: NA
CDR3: CASRKGRTPNTEAFF
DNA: TGTGCCAGCAGGAAGGGACGGACACCGAACACTGAAGCTTTCTTT

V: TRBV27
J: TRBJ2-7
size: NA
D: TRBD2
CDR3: CASSLRSGGRPLTYEQYF
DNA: TGTGCCAGCAGTTTAAGGAGCGGGGGGCGCCCACTTACCTACGAGCAGTACTTC

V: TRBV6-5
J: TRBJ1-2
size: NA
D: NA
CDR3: CASSYRGDGYTF
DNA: TGTGCCAGCAGTTACAGAGGGGATGGCTACACCTTC